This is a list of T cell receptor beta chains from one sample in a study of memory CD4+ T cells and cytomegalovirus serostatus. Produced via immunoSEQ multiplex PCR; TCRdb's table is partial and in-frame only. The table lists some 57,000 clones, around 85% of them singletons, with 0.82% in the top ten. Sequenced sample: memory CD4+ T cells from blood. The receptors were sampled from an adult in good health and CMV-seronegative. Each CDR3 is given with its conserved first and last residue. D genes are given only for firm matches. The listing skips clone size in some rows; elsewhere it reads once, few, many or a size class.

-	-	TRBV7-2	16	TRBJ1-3	CASSLEQPSSGNTIYF	TGTGCCAGCAGCTTAGAACAGCCCTCCTCTGGAAACACCATATATTTT
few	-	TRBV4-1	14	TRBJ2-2	CASSLQLNTGELFF	TGCGCCAGCAGCCTACAACTGAACACCGGGGAGCTGTTTTTT
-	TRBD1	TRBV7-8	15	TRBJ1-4	CASSTRQGVSEKLFF	TGTGCCAGCAGCACCCGACAGGGAGTAAGTGAAAAACTGTTTTTT
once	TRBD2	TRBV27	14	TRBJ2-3	CASRAGLAGDTQYF	TGTGCCAGCAGGGCAGGGCTAGCGGGAGATACGCAGTATTTT
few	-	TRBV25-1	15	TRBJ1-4	CASSDPTGIGEKLFF	TGTGCCAGCAGTGACCCCACAGGGATCGGCGAAAAACTGTTTTTT
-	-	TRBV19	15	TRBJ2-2	CASSRRALNTGELFF	TGTGCCAGTAGTCGGCGGGCCCTGAACACCGGGGAGCTGTTTTTT
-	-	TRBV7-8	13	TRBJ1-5	CASSLAYRGPQHF	TGTGCCAGCAGCTTAGCGTACCGGGGGCCCCAGCATTTT
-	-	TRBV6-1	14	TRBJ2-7	CASTRGQSSYEQYF	TGTGCCAGCACCCGAGGACAGAGCTCCTACGAGCAGTACTTC
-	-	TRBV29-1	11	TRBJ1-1	CSVVENTEAFF	TGCAGCGTTGTGGAGAACACTGAAGCTTTCTTT
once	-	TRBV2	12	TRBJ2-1	CASRGDSNEQFF	TGTGCCAGCAGGGGCGATAGCAATGAGCAGTTCTTC
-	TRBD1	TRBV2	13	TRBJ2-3	CASTGQVEDTQYF	TGTGCCAGCACTGGACAGGTTGAAGATACGCAGTATTTT
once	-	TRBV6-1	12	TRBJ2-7	CASSGQSYEQYF	TGTGCCAGCAGTGGGCAGTCTTACGAGCAGTACTTC
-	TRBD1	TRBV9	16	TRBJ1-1	CASSVSLDRENTEAFF	TGTGCCAGCAGCGTTTCATTAGACAGGGAAAACACTGAAGCTTTCTTT
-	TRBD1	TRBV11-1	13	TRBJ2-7	CASSSKGGNEQYF	TGTGCCAGCAGCTCAAAAGGGGGCAACGAGCAGTACTTC
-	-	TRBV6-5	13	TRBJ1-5	CASTARPNQPQHF	TGTGCCAGCACGGCCAGACCAAATCAGCCCCAGCATTTT
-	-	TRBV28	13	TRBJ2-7	CASFDPRFDEQYF	TGTGCCAGCTTCGACCCAAGGTTCGACGAGCAGTACTTC
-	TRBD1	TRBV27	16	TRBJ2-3	CASSFRRTGGTDTQYF	TGTGCCAGCAGTTTTCGGAGGACAGGGGGCACAGATACGCAGTATTTT
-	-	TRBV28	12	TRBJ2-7	CASSGGGNEQYF	TGTGCCAGCAGTGGAGGGGGCAACGAGCAGTACTTC
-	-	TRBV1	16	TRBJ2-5	CTSSQETSESQETQYF	TGCACCAGCAGCCAAGAAACTAGCGAATCCCAAGAGACCCAGTACTTC
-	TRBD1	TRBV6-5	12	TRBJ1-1	CASRTTGGEAFF	TGTGCCAGCAGAACGACAGGGGGCGAAGCTTTCTTT
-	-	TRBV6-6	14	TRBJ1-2	CASSPEGSSYGYTF	TGTGCCAGCAGTCCTGAGGGGAGTAGCTATGGCTACACCTTC
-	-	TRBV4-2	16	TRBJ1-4	CASSQDDGANSEKLFF	TGTGCCAGCAGCCAAGATGATGGAGCGAACAGTGAAAAACTGTTTTTT
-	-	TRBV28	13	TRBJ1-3	CASRFESRNTIYF	TGTGCCAGCCGCTTCGAGTCGAGAAACACCATATATTTT
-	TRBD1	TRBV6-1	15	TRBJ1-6	CASSEEQGYNSPLHF	TGTGCCAGCAGTGAAGAACAGGGGTATAATTCACCCCTCCACTTT